Listed below are T cell receptor beta chains from one sample, sequenced in a study of cytotoxic CD8 clonotypes in ibrutinib-treated CLL. The repertoire was sequenced with immunoSEQ multiplex PCR; TCRdb's copy has only in-frame clones and lacks some. Of tens of thousands of clones listed, about 86% are singletons. Sequenced here: PBMCs, sampled before ibrutinib treatment. The origin of the receptors is a human donor with chronic lymphocytic leukemia. The CDR3 runs from the conserved cysteine through the conserved F or W. The D gene is left open where the match is weak. Rows give clone size only sometimes, using once, few, many, or a class for an expanded clone.

V: TRBV6-1
J: TRBJ2-1
size: NA
D: TRBD1
DNA: TGTGCCAGCAGTATGACAGGGGGTGTCTACAATGAGCAGTTCTTC
CDR3: CASSMTGGVYNEQFF

V: TRBV7-2
J: TRBJ2-1
size: NA
D: NA
DNA: TGTGCCAGCAGCTTAGTAGTAGAGCAGTTCTTC
CDR3: CASSLVVEQFF

V: TRBV11-3
J: TRBJ1-1
size: NA
D: NA
DNA: TGTGCCAGCATCAACGGACGGAGAGGTGGCAACACTGAAGCTTTCTTT
CDR3: CASINGRRGGNTEAFF

V: TRBV27
J: TRBJ2-5
size: few
D: TRBD2
DNA: TGTGCCAGCAGTTTATCCCTAGCGGCGTATGAGACCCAGTACTTC
CDR3: CASSLSLAAYETQYF

V: TRBV7-2
J: TRBJ1-1
size: NA
D: NA
DNA: TGTGCCAGCAGCCTACCAGGGTGGGCCACTGAAGCTTTCTTT
CDR3: CASSLPGWATEAFF

V: TRBV9
J: TRBJ2-1
size: NA
D: NA
DNA: TGTGCCAGCAGCCGGACTCAGAGCTCCTACAATGAGCAGTTCTTC
CDR3: CASSRTQSSYNEQFF

V: TRBV10-3
J: TRBJ2-7
size: NA
D: NA
DNA: TGTGCCATCAGTGAGTCGACAGGACAGACCTACGAGCAGTACTTC
CDR3: CAISESTGQTYEQYF

V: TRBV19
J: TRBJ1-4
size: NA
D: NA
DNA: TGTGCCAGTACCGGGACACAACATGCTAATGAAAAACTGTTTTTT
CDR3: CASTGTQHANEKLFF

V: TRBV5-1
J: TRBJ2-7
size: NA
D: NA
DNA: TGCGCCAGCAGCTTGGGGGGTATGTCCTACGAGCAGTACTTC
CDR3: CASSLGGMSYEQYF

V: TRBV5-1
J: TRBJ1-1
size: NA
D: NA
DNA: TGCGCCAGCAGCCCCTCCCAGGGAAGAGGAACTGAAGCTTTCTTT
CDR3: CASSPSQGRGTEAFF

V: TRBV18
J: TRBJ2-5
size: NA
D: NA
DNA: TGTGCCAGCCTCTCGGGGGAGACCCAGTACTTC
CDR3: CASLSGETQYF

V: TRBV29-1
J: TRBJ1-1
size: NA
D: NA
DNA: TGCAGCGTTCAGGAGGGGATCACTGAAGCTTTCTTT
CDR3: CSVQEGITEAFF

V: TRBV7-2
J: TRBJ2-5
size: NA
D: NA
DNA: TGTGCCAGCAGCCCAAACCGGGGGACGGGAGAGACCCAGTACTTC
CDR3: CASSPNRGTGETQYF

V: TRBV19
J: TRBJ2-1
size: NA
D: TRBD1
DNA: TGTGCCAGTAGTATGGGGGACAGTCACCTGGACAATGAGCAGTTCTTC
CDR3: CASSMGDSHLDNEQFF

V: TRBV2
J: TRBJ2-7
size: NA
D: NA
DNA: TGTGCCAGCCAACCGGCCTTCGGGACACAATTCTCCTACGAGCAGTACTTC
CDR3: CASQPAFGTQFSYEQYF

V: TRBV6-5
J: TRBJ2-5
size: NA
D: NA
DNA: TGTGCCAGCAGTTACACGACAGGTTGGGAAGAGACCCAGTACTTC
CDR3: CASSYTTGWEETQYF

V: TRBV6-5
J: TRBJ2-3
size: once
D: NA
DNA: TGTGCCAGCAGTTACTTACCACTCACAGATACGCAGTATTTT
CDR3: CASSYLPLTDTQYF

V: TRBV2
J: TRBJ2-4
size: NA
D: NA
DNA: TGTGCCAGCAGTGTTGGGATTGTTTTAGCCAAAAACATTCAGTACTTC
CDR3: CASSVGIVLAKNIQYF

V: TRBV19
J: TRBJ1-1
size: few
D: NA
DNA: TGTGCCAGTAGTCAAGGGAGTCGGACTGAAGCTTTCTTT
CDR3: CASSQGSRTEAFF

V: TRBV15
J: TRBJ2-2
size: once
D: NA
DNA: TGTGCCACCAGTCTATACCACGGGAGCACCGGGGAGCTGTTTTTT
CDR3: CATSLYHGSTGELFF

V: TRBV21-1
J: TRBJ2-7
size: NA
D: NA
DNA: TGTGCCAGCAGCAGACAGGACAGGGACTACGAGCAGTACTTC
CDR3: CASSRQDRDYEQYF

V: TRBV18
J: TRBJ1-1
size: NA
D: TRBD1
DNA: TGTGCCAGCTCACCAGGTCAGGGGGCGGAAGCTTTCTTT
CDR3: CASSPGQGAEAFF

V: TRBV19
J: TRBJ2-7
size: NA
D: TRBD1
DNA: TGTGCCAGTAGGTGGACAGGGGGTGGAGGCGAGCAGTACTTC
CDR3: CASRWTGGGGEQYF

V: TRBV30
J: TRBJ1-1
size: NA
D: NA
DNA: TGTGCCTGGAGGCGATCGAACACTGAAGCTTTCTTT
CDR3: CAWRRSNTEAFF

V: TRBV5-1
J: TRBJ2-3
size: NA
D: NA
DNA: TGCGCCAGCAGCTTAGGACGGAATCCAGATACGCAGTATTTT
CDR3: CASSLGRNPDTQYF

V: TRBV9
J: TRBJ2-7
size: NA
D: TRBD2
DNA: TGTGCCAGCAGCCAGCTCCCGGGACTAGCGGGAGATGACGAGCAGTACTTC
CDR3: CASSQLPGLAGDDEQYF

V: TRBV29-1
J: TRBJ2-3
size: NA
D: TRBD2
DNA: TGCAGCGTTTCGACTAGCGGTACAGATACGCAGTATTTT
CDR3: CSVSTSGTDTQYF

V: TRBV7-2
J: TRBJ2-7
size: NA
D: TRBD2
DNA: TGTGCCAGCACCCGACGGGGGGGGTTTCAAATAGACGAGCAGTACTTC
CDR3: CASTRRGGFQIDEQYF

V: TRBV9
J: TRBJ1-3
size: NA
D: TRBD1
DNA: TGTGCCAGCAGCGTAAACAGGGGGGCTGGAAACACCATATATTTT
CDR3: CASSVNRGAGNTIYF

V: TRBV14
J: TRBJ1-1
size: NA
D: NA
DNA: TGTGCCAGCAGCCAAGATCTGGGCAGTGAAGCTTTCTTT
CDR3: CASSQDLGSEAFF

V: TRBV7-6
J: TRBJ1-5
size: few
D: NA
DNA: TGTGCCAGCAGCTTAGACAGTTATAGCAATCAGCCCCAGCATTTT
CDR3: CASSLDSYSNQPQHF

V: TRBV11-3
J: TRBJ2-7
size: NA
D: NA
DNA: TGTGCCAGCAGCCCCTCCCCCTACGAGCAGTACTTC
CDR3: CASSPSPYEQYF

V: TRBV18
J: TRBJ1-1
size: few
D: NA
DNA: TGTGCCAGCTCACCCCGGGAGGGACTGACTGAAGCTTTCTTT
CDR3: CASSPREGLTEAFF

V: TRBV28
J: TRBJ1-1
size: NA
D: TRBD1
DNA: TGTGCCAGCAGTTTATTCCCCGCGACAGGGGGCACTGAAGCTTTCTTT
CDR3: CASSLFPATGGTEAFF

V: TRBV13
J: TRBJ1-3
size: few
D: NA
DNA: TGTGCCAGCAGCTTATGGGGACCTGGAAACACCATATATTTT
CDR3: CASSLWGPGNTIYF

V: TRBV2
J: TRBJ2-5
size: NA
D: NA
DNA: TGTGCCAGCACCCAAGGGCTAGCCCGGGAGACCCAGTACTTC
CDR3: CASTQGLARETQYF

V: TRBV27
J: TRBJ2-1
size: NA
D: TRBD2
DNA: TGTGCCAGCAGTTCGCCAGCGGGAGGGTACGACAATGAGCAGTTCTTC
CDR3: CASSSPAGGYDNEQFF

V: TRBV6-7
J: TRBJ2-4
size: NA
D: NA
DNA: TGTGCCAGCATCCCCTTAACAACCCAACAGGGCAAAAACATTCAGTACTTC
CDR3: CASIPLTTQQGKNIQYF

V: TRBV7-9
J: TRBJ1-2
size: NA
D: NA
DNA: TGTGCCAGCAGGGAAGACCAGGGTGTGGGTGGCTACACCTTC
CDR3: CASREDQGVGGYTF

V: TRBV11-3
J: TRBJ1-4
size: NA
D: NA
DNA: TGTGCCAGCAGCTTATCAACTAATGAAAAACTGTTTTTT
CDR3: CASSLSTNEKLFF

V: TRBV5-4
J: TRBJ2-7
size: NA
D: TRBD2
DNA: TGTGCCAGCAGCCCGCCGGGACTAGCGCCAGGTTACGAGCAGTACTTC
CDR3: CASSPPGLAPGYEQYF

V: TRBV7-2
J: TRBJ2-7
size: NA
D: NA
DNA: TGTGCCAGCAGCTTAGGGTCCCCCTACGAGCAGTACTTC
CDR3: CASSLGSPYEQYF

V: TRBV5-1
J: TRBJ2-7
size: NA
D: NA
DNA: TGCGCCAGCAGCCGGCGAGGGGACAACTCCTACGAGCAGTACTTC
CDR3: CASSRRGDNSYEQYF

V: TRBV5-6
J: TRBJ1-6
size: NA
D: NA
DNA: TGTGCCAGCAGCTTGGACCCAAGGAGTTCACCCCTCCACTTT
CDR3: CASSLDPRSSPLHF